These 8 T cell receptor beta chains were all obtained from the same sample, sequenced in a study of tumor-infiltrating lymphocytes in primary liver carcinoma. RNA and DNA were co-extracted from about 20-30 mg of unsorted bulk tissue. The input was 450 to 500 ng total RNA; TCR beta cDNA was made from it with a constant-region primer. Nested multiplex PCR, run for three rounds with slightly modified ARM-PCR, yielded TCR beta libraries. The two initial PCR rounds, approximately 10 cycles each, used TRBV1-TRBV30 forward and C-beta reverse primers. TCRdb called the multiplex PCR reads again in MiXCR, with one record for every CDR3 protein. The sample lists tens of thousands of distinct CDR3 sequences, about 84% occurring once. Sequencing used liver tumor tissue from sampling region 2. Described subset: tumor region T2, inferior pole. These receptors all come from a woman aged 30 to 39 with primary liver carcinoma and hepatitis B virus infection.

The chain links TRBV7-8 to TRBJ1-2, with TRBD1 identical over 9 bases. V shed 7 bases and J 4 bases; nucleotides not matched to a gene: 10. Germline CDR1 and CDR2: SGHVS and FQNEAQ. The CDR3 sequence is 15 residues long. Here the CDR3 DNA reads TGTGCCAGCATTTTAGACAGGGGGGTCCTCTATGGCTACACCTTC. Its translation is CASILDRGVLYGYTF.

In its sample, this clonotype was seen once. The gene calls are TRBV11-3 and TRBJ2-7; D may match TRBD1 or TRBD2 (5 bases each). The CDR3 extends over 15 amino acids. The germline V gene encodes CDR1 SGHNT and CDR2 YENEEA. The CDR3 coding sequence is TGTACCTGCAGCTTAGACGGGGACCTCTCCTACGAGCAGTACTTC. As protein: CTCSLDGDLSYEQYF.

The genes are TRBV6-5 and TRBJ1-2, with D unresolved. Germline V lookup: CDR1 MNHEY, CDR2 SVGAGI. The CDR3 spans 13 residues. V was pared by 5 bases and J by 7 bases, with 14 bases between. The CDR3 loop is CASSGTLNTGYTF. CDR3 nucleotide sequence: TGTGCCAGCAGTGGAACGCTTAACACTGGCTACACCTTC.

Regarding this clonotype: The junction differs from germline at one of its ends, possibly a read error. This chain connects TRBV11-3 to TRBJ2-5; 12 nucleotides line up with TRBD2. The length of the CDR3 is 14 residues. Germline CDR1 SGHNT, CDR2 YENEEA. Here the CDR3 reads CASSPGTSGRTRYF. The CDR3 coding sequence is TGTGCCAGCAGCCCAGGAACTAGCGGGAGGACCCGGTATTTC.

This chain links TRBV29-1 with TRBJ2-5; either TRBD1 or TRBD2 may fit D (5 bases each). The CDR3 contains 15 residues. Trimming left V 3 bases short and J 7 bases short, with 21 bases between. Germline CDR1 reads SQVTM; CDR2 reads ANQGSEA. The CDR3 loop is CSVETERGVRGTQYF. For the CDR3, the DNA is TGCAGCGTTGAGACCGAAAGGGGAGTGAGGGGGACCCAGTACTTC.

For this clonotype: Sequence at one end of the junction differs from germline and may be a read error. The CDR3 sequence: CASNAGSGNYGYPF. The CDR3 region has the DNA TGTGCCAGCAATGCGGGTTCTGGTAACTATGGCTACCCCTTC. V is TRBV7-9 and J is TRBJ1-2; D gene unclear. The germline gives CDR1 SEHNR, CDR2 FQNEAQ (reference sequence). The CDR3 is 14 residues long.

Of note for this clonotype: One junction end does not reproduce the germline sequence, and a read error may be involved. The chain links TRBV12-3 or TRBV12-4 to TRBJ2-5; D unresolved. The CDR3 runs 14 residues. Written as DNA, the CDR3 is TGTGCCGGCAGCTTGGCGTACTCCCAAGAACCCCAGTACTTC. This codes for CAGSLAYSQEPQYF.

As for this clonotype: The germline gene is not matched at one end of the junction; a read error may be the cause. The chain carries TRBV11-1 and TRBJ2-7; no clear D gene. The CDR3 loop spans 14 amino acids. The germline V gene has CDR1 SGHAT and CDR2 FQDESV (reference sequence). The CDR3 bases are TGTGCCAGCAGCTTAACGATGGCCTCCTACGAGCAATACTTC. Its protein is CASSLTMASYEQYF.